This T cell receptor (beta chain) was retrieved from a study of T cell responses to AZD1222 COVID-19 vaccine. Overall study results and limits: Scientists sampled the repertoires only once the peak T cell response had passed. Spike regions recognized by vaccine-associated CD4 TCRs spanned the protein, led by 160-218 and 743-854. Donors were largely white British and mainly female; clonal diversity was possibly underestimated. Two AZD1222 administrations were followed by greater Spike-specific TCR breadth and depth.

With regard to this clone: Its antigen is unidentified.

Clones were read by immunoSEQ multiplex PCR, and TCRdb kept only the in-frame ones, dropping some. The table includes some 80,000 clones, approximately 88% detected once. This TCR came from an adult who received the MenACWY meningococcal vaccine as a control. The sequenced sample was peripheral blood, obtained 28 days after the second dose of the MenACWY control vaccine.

The CDR3 loop is CASSPSRDRATGELFF. CDR3 DNA: TGTGCCAGCTCACCGTCCAGGGACAGGGCGACCGGGGAGCTGTTTTTT. This chain connects TRBV18 to TRBJ2-2, with TRBD1 matching 9 bases. The CDR3 has 16 residues. Trimming took 3 bases from V and 5 from J; bases not matched to a gene: 7. Germline V gives CDR1 KGHSH, CDR2 LQKENI.